The 4 T cell receptor beta chains below all came from one sample that was sequenced in a study of vaccination effects on CD4 cells after COVID-19. Their antigen targets remain unknown. Profiled with immunoSEQ multiplex PCR; TCRdb holds only in-frame clones, not every one. The data contain 67,000 or so clones, about 65% of them singletons. Expansion of antigen-specific CD4+ T cells with viral peptide pools was carried out by the ViraFEST assay before sequencing. It was after approximately 11 days of culture that CD4+ T cells were isolated. Nucleocapsid antibody tests were negative, and the vaccine recipients had no prior SARS-CoV-2 infection. The sequencing here drew on CD4+ T cells from PBMCs cultured with HCoV-OC43 spike peptides, taken before COVID-19 vaccination. Specified subset: HCoV-OC43 spike overlapping peptide pool stimulation. These receptors originate from a human donor who received a COVID-19 vaccine.

This chain links TRBV30 with TRBJ1-2, with D possibly TRBD1 on 5 matching bases. Germline CDR1 reads GTSNPN; CDR2 reads SVGIG (reference sequence). CDR3 size: 14 residues. V was cut by 0 bases and J by 0 bases, with 8 bases left in between. The CDR3 is CAWSVSDTNYGYTF. The DNA for the CDR3 is TGTGCCTGGAGTGTCTCGGACACTAACTATGGCTACACCTTC.

This chain uses TRBV6-5 with TRBJ1-5; 12 bases fit TRBD1. Germline V CDR1 and CDR2: MNHEY, SVGAGI. The trim removed 11 bases at V and 5 bases at J, leaving 10 bases unmatched. The CDR3 is 15 amino acids. The CDR3 loop reads CAGGDRGPRHQPQHF. As DNA, the CDR3 is TGTGCCGGCGGGGACAGGGGGCCTCGTCATCAGCCCCAGCATTTT.

In its sample, this clone was seen a few times. The chain joins TRBV29-1 to TRBJ1-6; D perhaps matches TRBD1 (5 bases). Germline CDR1 and CDR2: SQVTM and ANQGSEA. V was trimmed by 7 bases and J by 4 bases, leaving 11 bases between them. The CDR3 runs 13 residues. In nucleotides, the CDR3 is TGCAGCGCTCGGCGGGGGTATAATTCACCCCTCCACTTT. This translates into CSARRGYNSPLHF.

The chain is built from TRBV2 and TRBJ2-3; perhaps TRBD1 as D (7 bases). Germline CDR1 reads SNHLY; CDR2 reads FYNNEI. This CDR3 has 13 amino acids. V shed 0 bases and J shed 13 bases, with 14 bases lying between them. The CDR3 nucleotides are TGTGCCAGCAGTGAAGCCCGGAGGGGGCTGGAGTATTTT. Protein: CASSEARRGLEYF.